This T cell receptor beta chain comes out of a study of CD8 T cell repertoires and HIV-1 epitope variants. Using immunoSEQ multiplex PCR, the repertoire was profiled, and TCRdb retains in-frame clones only, with some absent. The data show 80,000 to 95,000 clones, around 67% seen once. CDR3 length: 16 amino acids. Per germline, CDR1 SGHTA and CDR2 FQGNSA. V lost 3 bases, J lost 2 bases, and 8 bases stayed unmatched. This clone was observed a handful of times. Antigen: not known. Overall study findings and caveats: Of fewer than 10 antigen-specific beta clonotypes, about six appeared to cross-react with escape variants.

This clonotype originated in a male donor with HIV. The specimen was uncultured baseline CD8+ T cells from peripheral blood mononuclear cells (PBMCs). The chain carries TRBV7-2 and TRBJ2-3; 7 bases are a match to TRBD2. The CDR3 region is CASSFFARGVTDTQYF. The CDR3, as DNA: TGTGCCAGCAGCTTTTTTGCTCGGGGGGTCACAGATACGCAGTATTTT.